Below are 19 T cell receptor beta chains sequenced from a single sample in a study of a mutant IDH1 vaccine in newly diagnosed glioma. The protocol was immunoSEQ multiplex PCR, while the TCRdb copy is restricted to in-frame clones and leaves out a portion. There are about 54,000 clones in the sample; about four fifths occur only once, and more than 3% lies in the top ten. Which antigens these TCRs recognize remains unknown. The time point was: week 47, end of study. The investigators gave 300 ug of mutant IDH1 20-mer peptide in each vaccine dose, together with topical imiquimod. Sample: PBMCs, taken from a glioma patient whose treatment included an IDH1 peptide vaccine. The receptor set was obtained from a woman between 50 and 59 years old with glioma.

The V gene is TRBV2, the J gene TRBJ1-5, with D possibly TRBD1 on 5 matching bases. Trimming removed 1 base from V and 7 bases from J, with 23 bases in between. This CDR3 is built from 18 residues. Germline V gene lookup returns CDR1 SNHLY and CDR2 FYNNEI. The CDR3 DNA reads TGTGCCAGCAGTGAAGAGTACCGGGGGTCCGGAACTGGGCAGCCCCAGCATTTT. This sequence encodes CASSEEYRGSGTGQPQHF.

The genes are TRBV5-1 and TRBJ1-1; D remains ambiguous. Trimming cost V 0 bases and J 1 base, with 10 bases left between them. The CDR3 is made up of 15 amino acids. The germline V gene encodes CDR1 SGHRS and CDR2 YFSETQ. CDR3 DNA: TGCGCCAGCAGCTTGGAATCTGGGAAGAACACTGAAGCTTTCTTT. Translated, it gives CASSLESGKNTEAFF.

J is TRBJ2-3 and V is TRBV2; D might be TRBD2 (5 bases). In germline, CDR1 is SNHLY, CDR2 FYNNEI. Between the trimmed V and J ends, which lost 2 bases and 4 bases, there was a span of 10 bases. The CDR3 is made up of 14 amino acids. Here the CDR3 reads CASSEKGVADTQYF. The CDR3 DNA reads TGTGCCAGCAGTGAAAAGGGAGTTGCAGATACGCAGTATTTT.

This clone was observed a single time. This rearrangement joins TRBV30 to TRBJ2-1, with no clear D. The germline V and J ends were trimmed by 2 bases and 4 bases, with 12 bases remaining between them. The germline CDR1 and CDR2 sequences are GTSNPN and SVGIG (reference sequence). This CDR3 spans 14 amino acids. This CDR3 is CAWSPGMKYNEQFF. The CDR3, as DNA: TGTGCCTGGAGTCCTGGCATGAAATACAATGAGCAGTTCTTC.

CDR3 in DNA: TGTGCCACCTCAGGGGGGTCGGATGGCTACACCTTC. Translating gives CATSGGSDGYTF. The rearrangement links TRBV19 to TRBJ1-2; TRBD1 matches 7 bases. The germline gives CDR1 LNHDA, CDR2 SQIVND (reference sequence). J was trimmed by 6 bases and V by 10 bases; bases with no gene match: 8. The CDR3 extends over 12 amino acids.

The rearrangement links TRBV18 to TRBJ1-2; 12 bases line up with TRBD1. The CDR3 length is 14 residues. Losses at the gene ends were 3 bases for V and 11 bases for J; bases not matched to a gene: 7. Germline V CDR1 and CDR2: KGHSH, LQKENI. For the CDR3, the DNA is TGTGCCAGCTCACCCTCCGGGACAGGGGGCGGGTACACCTTC. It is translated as CASSPSGTGGGYTF.

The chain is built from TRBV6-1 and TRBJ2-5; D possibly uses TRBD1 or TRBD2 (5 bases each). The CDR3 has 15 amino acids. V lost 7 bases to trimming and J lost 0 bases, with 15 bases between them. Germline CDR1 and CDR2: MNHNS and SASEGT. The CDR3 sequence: CASTMFRGDQETQYF. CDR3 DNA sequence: TGTGCCAGCACCATGTTCAGAGGGGACCAAGAGACCCAGTACTTC.

As DNA, the CDR3 is TGTGCCAGCAGTTTAAATCAGCCCCAGCATTTT. Translating it yields CASSLNQPQHF. The genes are TRBV28 and TRBJ1-5, with no clear D. Germline assignment: CDR1 MDHEN and CDR2 SYDVKM. The CDR3 extends over 11 amino acids. The ends were cut back, 2 bases at V and 4 bases at J, with 0 bases in the middle. Using reference TRBV28 and TRBJ1-5 for the parts outside the CDR3, the full variable domain is DVKVTQSSRYLVKRTGEKVFLECVQDMDHENMFWYRQDPGLGLRLIYFSYDVKMKEKGDIPEGYSVSREKKERFSLILESASTNQTSMYLCASSLNQPQHFGDGTRLSIL.

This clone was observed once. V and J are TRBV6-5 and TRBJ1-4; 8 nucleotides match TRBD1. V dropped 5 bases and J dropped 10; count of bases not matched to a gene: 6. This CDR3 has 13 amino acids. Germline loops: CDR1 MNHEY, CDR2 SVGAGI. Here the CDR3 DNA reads TGTGCCAGCAGTGAAAGACAGGGGCGAAAACTGTTTTTT. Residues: CASSERQGRKLFF.

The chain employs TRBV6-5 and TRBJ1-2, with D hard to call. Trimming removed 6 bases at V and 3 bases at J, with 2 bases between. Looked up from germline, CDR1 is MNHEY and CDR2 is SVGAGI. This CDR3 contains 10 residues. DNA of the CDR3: TGTGCCAGCAGGGACTATGGCTACACCTTC. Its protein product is CASRDYGYTF.

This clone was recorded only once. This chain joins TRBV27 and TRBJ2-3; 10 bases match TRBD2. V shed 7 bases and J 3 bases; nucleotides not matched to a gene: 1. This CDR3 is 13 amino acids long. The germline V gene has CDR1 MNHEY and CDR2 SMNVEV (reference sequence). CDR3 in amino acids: CASKLAGTDTQYF. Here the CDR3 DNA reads TGTGCCAGCAAACTAGCGGGGACAGATACGCAGTATTTT.

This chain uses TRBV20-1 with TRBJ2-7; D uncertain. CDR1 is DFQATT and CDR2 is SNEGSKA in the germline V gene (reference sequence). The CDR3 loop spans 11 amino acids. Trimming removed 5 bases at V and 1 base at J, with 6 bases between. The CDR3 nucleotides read TGCAGTGCTTACAGTTCCTACGAGCAGTACTTC. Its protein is CSAYSSYEQYF.

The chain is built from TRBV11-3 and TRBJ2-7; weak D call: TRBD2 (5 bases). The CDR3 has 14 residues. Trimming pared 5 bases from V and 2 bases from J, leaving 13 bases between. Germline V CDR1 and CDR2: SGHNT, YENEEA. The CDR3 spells CASSSPGSTYEQYF. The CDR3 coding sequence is TGTGCCAGCAGCAGTCCTGGGAGTACCTACGAGCAGTACTTC.

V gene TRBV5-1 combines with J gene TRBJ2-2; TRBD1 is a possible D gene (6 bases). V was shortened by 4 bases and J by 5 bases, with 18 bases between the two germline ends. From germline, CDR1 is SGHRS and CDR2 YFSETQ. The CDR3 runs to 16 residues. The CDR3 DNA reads TGCGCCAGCAGCCCGATCCCAGGGGTTCGGACCGGGGAGCTGTTTTTT. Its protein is CASSPIPGVRTGELFF. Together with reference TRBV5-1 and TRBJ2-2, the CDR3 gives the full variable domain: KAGVTQTPRYLIKTRGQQVTLSCSPISGHRSVSWYQQTPGQGLQFLFEYFSETQRNKGNFPGRFSGRQFSNSRSEMNVSTLELGDSALYLCASSPIPGVRTGELFFGEGSRLTVL.

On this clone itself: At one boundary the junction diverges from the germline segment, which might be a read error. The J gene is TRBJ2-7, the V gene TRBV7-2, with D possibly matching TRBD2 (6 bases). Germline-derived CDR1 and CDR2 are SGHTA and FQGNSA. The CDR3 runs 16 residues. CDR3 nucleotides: TGTGCCAGCAGCCTAGCCGGGCGGGGCGGCTCCTACGAGCAGTACTTC. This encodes CASSLAGRGGSYEQYF.

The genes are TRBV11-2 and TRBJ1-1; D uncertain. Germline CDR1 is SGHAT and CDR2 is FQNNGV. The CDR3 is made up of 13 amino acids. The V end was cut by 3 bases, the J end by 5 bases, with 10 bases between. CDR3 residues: CASSLGWGTEAFF. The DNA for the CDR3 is TGTGCCAGCAGCTTGGGATGGGGAACTGAAGCTTTCTTT.

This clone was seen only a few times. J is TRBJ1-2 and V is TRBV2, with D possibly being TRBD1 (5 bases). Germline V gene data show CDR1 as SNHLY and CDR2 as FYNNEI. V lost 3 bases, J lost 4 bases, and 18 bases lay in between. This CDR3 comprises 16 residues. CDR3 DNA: TGTGCCAGCAGTGACCCTTTGACAGATATCATCTATGGCTACACCTTC. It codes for CASSDPLTDIIYGYTF. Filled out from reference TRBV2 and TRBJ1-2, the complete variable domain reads EPEVTQTPSHQVTQMGQEVILRCVPISNHLYFYWYRQILGQKVEFLVSFYNNEISEKSEIFDDQFSVERPDGSNFTLKIRSTKLEDSAMYFCASSDPLTDIIYGYTFGSGTRLTVV.

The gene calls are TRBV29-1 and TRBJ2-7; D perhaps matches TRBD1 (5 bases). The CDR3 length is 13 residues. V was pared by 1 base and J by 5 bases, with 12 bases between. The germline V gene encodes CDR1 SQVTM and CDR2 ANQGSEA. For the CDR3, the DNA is TGCAGCGTTGAAGGTAAAGGGGTAAACGAGCAGTACTTC. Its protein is CSVEGKGVNEQYF.

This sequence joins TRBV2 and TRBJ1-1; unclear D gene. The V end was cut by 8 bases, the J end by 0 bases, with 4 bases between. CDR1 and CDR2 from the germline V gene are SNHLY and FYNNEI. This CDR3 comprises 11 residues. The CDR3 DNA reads TGTGCCAGCGACCTGAACACTGAAGCTTTCTTT. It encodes CASDLNTEAFF.